This T cell receptor beta chain emerged from a study of blood T cell repertoires in COVID-19. The protocol was immunoSEQ multiplex PCR, while the TCRdb copy is restricted to in-frame clones and leaves out a portion. The data show fewer than 250,000 clones, with 82% seen just once and 1.5% to 2% held by the top ten. This CDR3 contains 16 residues. The V end lost 5 bases, the J end lost 1 base, and 12 bases lay between the germline ends. From germline, CDR1 is LGHDT and CDR2 YNNKEL (reference sequence). This sequence was found in a woman of 80 years or more with acute or convalescent COVID-19. The V call is TRBV3-1 (or the pseudogene TRBV3-2), the J call TRBJ1-6; D gene ambiguous. Sequencing used peripheral blood. The CDR3 sequence: CASSFTPVSYNSPLHF. CDR3 DNA sequence: TGTGCCAGCAGCTTCACCCCGGTATCCTATAATTCACCCCTCCACTTT.